One sample yielded the 20 T cell receptor beta chains listed below, sequenced in a study of tumor and adjacent non-tumor tissue in lung cancer. No cell sorting was done before RNA was extracted from the tissue. The normal lung tissue was taken more than 3 cm from the tumor edge. TCRbeta libraries were built with three rounds of nested PCR, modified from ARM-PCR. TCRdb redid the calling of the multiplex PCR reads with MiXCR, one entry per CDR3 protein. The sample yields tens of thousands of distinct CDR3 sequences, approximately 71% seen once. Sequencing was carried out using distant non-tumor lung tissue. Receptor source: a woman aged 45-59 years with non-small cell lung cancer.

CDR3 sequence: CSVDREERGYTF. In DNA, the CDR3 is TGCAGTGTGGACCGAGAGGAGCGGGGCTACACCTTC. This chain connects TRBV29-1 to TRBJ1-2; D not certain. The length of the CDR3 is 12 residues. CDR1 is SQVTM, CDR2 ANQGSEA, per germline.

This clonotype was found once. The chain recombines TRBV11-2 with TRBJ2-6; TRBD1 is a possible D gene (6 bases). The CDR3 consists of 18 residues. Trimming removed 2 bases at V and 17 bases at J, with 31 bases between. Germline V lookup: CDR1 SGHAT, CDR2 FQNNGV. This chain's CDR3 is CASSLTDSLYSGANVMTF. The CDR3 DNA reads TGTGCCAGCAGCTTAACGGACAGCCTGTACTCTGGGGCCAACGTTATGACTTTC.

To note about this clonotype: One end of the junction does not line up with germline, which may come from a read error. The chain is built from TRBV6-5 and TRBJ2-4, with 11 bases matching TRBD1. The CDR3 runs to 12 residues. The germline gives CDR1 MNHEY, CDR2 SVGAGI. The CDR3 sequence: CGSRADRGRTYF. The CDR3 bases are TGTGGCAGCAGAGCGGACAGGGGGCGGACGTACTTC.

Regarding this clonotype: A much larger clone is a single base away; this may be a read error. The V gene is TRBV20-1, the J gene TRBJ1-5, with TRBD1 as a possible D gene (6 bases). This CDR3 comprises 12 residues. V was cut by 4 bases and J by 5 bases, with 9 bases left in between. Germline loops: CDR1 DFQATT, CDR2 SNEGSKA (reference sequence). The CDR3 nucleotides read TGCAGTGCTAAGGAGGGGGATCAGCCCCAGCATTTT. This sequence encodes CSAKEGDQPQHF.

About this clonotype: Because the CDR3 is missing its conserved closing phenylalanine or tryptophan, this is likely a read error. The chain carries TRBV29-1 and TRBJ2-1; D possibly corresponds to TRBD1 (6 bases). Germline lookup yields CDR1 SQVTM and CDR2 ANQGSEA. The CDR3 totals 15 residues. The germline V and J ends were trimmed by 0 bases and 4 bases, with 13 bases remaining between them. CDR3 sequence reads: CSVEEGRGSYNEQFI. CDR3 in DNA: TGCAGCGTTGAAGAGGGCAGGGGCTCATACAATGAGCAGTTCATC.

As regards this clonotype: An end of the junction does not agree with germline; a read error may underlie this. The V gene is TRBV20-1, the J gene TRBJ2-3, with D possibly TRBD1 on 6 matching bases. CDR3 length equals 14 residues. CDR1 is DFQATT, CDR2 SNEGSKA, per germline (reference sequence). Here the CDR3 reads CSAETGFPTYTQYF. DNA for the CDR3: TGCAGTGCCGAGACAGGATTCCCCACATATACGCAGTATTTT.

As for this clonotype: This may be a read error: a much more frequent sequence differs by one nucleotide. The chain carries TRBV29-1 and TRBJ2-5; D may correspond to TRBD1 or TRBD2 (5 bases each). Germline CDR1 is SQVTM and CDR2 is ANQGSEA. This CDR3 is 13 amino acids long. DNA for the CDR3: TGCAGCGTTGATAAGAGACAGAGGGAGACCCACTACTTC. Its protein is CSVDKRQRETHYF. The full variable domain, in which reference TRBV29-1 and TRBJ2-5 provide the parts outside the CDR3, is SAVISQKPSRDICQRGTSLTIQCQVDSQVTMMFWYRQQPGQSLTLIATANQGSEATYESGFVIDKFPISRPNLTFSTLTVSNMSPEDSSIYLCSVDKRQRETHYFGPGTRLLVL.

This clonotype has just one count. One junction end does not reproduce the germline sequence, and a read error may be involved. The DNA for the CDR3 is TGTGCCAGCAATAGGGATCCCTTGAAGACTGAAGCTTTCTTT. Its protein is CASNRDPLKTEAFF. The chain couples TRBV12-3 or TRBV12-4 to TRBJ1-1; the D is unclear. The CDR3 has 14 amino acids.

This clonotype was observed many times. This chain joins TRBV5-6 and TRBJ2-5, with 7 bases matching TRBD2. V was pared by 3 bases and J by 2 bases, with 4 bases of the junction left unmatched. CDR1 is SGHDT and CDR2 is YYEEEE in the germline V gene. There are 14 residues in the CDR3. The CDR3 nucleotides read TGTGCCAGCAGCTCCCCGGGACTACAAGAGACCCAGTACTTC. Translation: CASSSPGLQETQYF.

As for this clonotype: This sequence may be a read error, since a much larger clone differs from it by one base. The CDR3 ends on some other residue instead of the conserved phenylalanine or tryptophan, so this is likely a read error. This CDR3 is CASSSTRTGLEGYTL. The DNA of the CDR3 is TGTGCCAGCAGTTCAACCAGGACAGGGCTTGAGGGCTACACCTTA. The chain has TRBV6-2 or TRBV6-3 and TRBJ1-2; 8 bases map to TRBD1. The CDR3 extends over 15 amino acids. Per germline, CDR1 MNHEY and CDR2 SVGEGT. The junction had 12 bases not matched to a gene; V was cut back by 4 bases and J by 8 bases.

The J gene is TRBJ1-1, the V gene TRBV5-6; D is unresolved. Per germline, CDR1 SGHDT and CDR2 YYEEEE. The CDR3 length is 15 residues. Trimming left V 3 bases short and J 4 bases short, with 16 bases between. In DNA, the CDR3 is TGTGCCAGCAGCTCAACATGGAAAGGAACCACTGAAGCTTTCTTT. Its protein product is CASSSTWKGTTEAFF.

This clonotype has a single count. Given a much more abundant clone one base away, this may be a read error. The chain links TRBV10-3 to TRBJ2-5; no definite D call. From germline, CDR1 is ENHRY and CDR2 SYGVKD. V was trimmed by 0 bases and J by 4 bases, leaving 6 bases between them. This CDR3 region has 13 residues. CDR3 sequence (DNA): TGTGCCATCAGTGAGTCAGGGATAGAGACCCAGTACTTC. This translates into CAISESGIETQYF.

Of note for this clonotype: A much larger clone sits a single nucleotide away, making a read error possible. The chain is built from TRBV5-4 and TRBJ2-2; D is perhaps TRBD1 (6 bases). Germline V gives CDR1 SGHNT, CDR2 YYREEE (reference sequence). The CDR3 has 15 amino acids. CDR3 DNA sequence: TGTGCCACCAGCTTCAGCAGGGGTGACACCGGGGAGCTGTTTTTT. Protein sequence: CATSFSRGDTGELFF. Based on the CDR3 plus reference TRBV5-4 and TRBJ2-2, the full variable domain is ETGVTQSPTHLIKTRGQQVTLRCSSQSGHNTVSWYQQALGQGPQFIFQYYREEENGRGNFPPRFSGLQFPNYSSELNVNALELDDSALYLCATSFSRGDTGELFFGEGSRLTVL.

Note on this clonotype: Sequence at one end of the junction differs from germline and may be a read error. This rearrangement joins TRBV5-4 to TRBJ2-2; TRBD2 might be the D (6 bases). The CDR3 spans 12 residues. Germline assignment: CDR1 SGHNT and CDR2 YYREEE (reference sequence). The CDR3 here is CDSSIVGGEMFF. The DNA of the CDR3 is TGTGACAGCAGCATTGTGGGCGGGGAGATGTTTTTT.

A note on this clonotype: The conserved phenylalanine or tryptophan is not found at the CDR3 terminus, so this likely reflects a read error. The chain is built from TRBV29-1 and TRBJ2-1; a possible D gene is TRBD1 (6 bases). The CDR3 totals 15 residues. The germline V gene encodes CDR1 SQVTM and CDR2 ANQGSEA. CDR3 residues: CSASQGLYSYNVQFS. Written as DNA, the CDR3 is TGCAGCGCCTCACAGGGTCTTTACTCCTACAATGTGCAGTTCTCC.

The genes are TRBV7-2 and TRBJ2-3; TRBD2 is a possible D gene (6 bases). V lost 5 bases to trimming and J lost 0 bases, with 12 bases between them. This CDR3 has 15 residues. Germline CDR1 and CDR2: SGHTA and FQGNSA. DNA of the CDR3: TGTGCCAGCAGCCCGGACTATCTCAGCACAGATACGCAGTATTTT. It translates to CASSPDYLSTDTQYF.

Concerning this clonotype: A clone one base away is much larger, so this may be a read error. The V call is TRBV20-1, the J call TRBJ1-2; D might be TRBD1 (5 bases). The CDR3 is 17 amino acids. CDR1 and CDR2 from the germline V gene are DFQATT and SNEGSKA (reference sequence). V lost 4 bases and J 2 bases, leaving 23 bases between the germline ends. The CDR3 DNA follows: TGCAGTGCTATAACCACATCTGGACGGGACCTCAACTATGGCTACACCTTC. This sequence encodes CSAITTSGRDLNYGYTF.

As regards this clonotype: With a much larger clone just one base away, this may be a read error. The chain recombines TRBV5-4 with TRBJ2-3; D is perhaps TRBD2 (6 bases). Germline CDR1 reads SGHNT; CDR2 reads YYREEE (reference sequence). Trimming stripped 1 base from V and 2 bases from J, with 11 bases between. This CDR3 has 15 residues. In DNA form, the CDR3 reads TGTGCCAGCAGCTTGAGCGGGCCTAACACAGATACGCAGTATTTT. Translated, it gives CASSLSGPNTDTQYF. Full variable domain (missing parts from reference TRBV5-4 and TRBJ2-3): ETGVTQSPTHLIKTRGQQVTLRCSSQSGHNTVSWYQQALGQGPQFIFQYYREEENGRGNFPPRFSGLQFPNYSSELNVNALELDDSALYLCASSLSGPNTDTQYFGPGTRLTVL.

This clonotype came up a few times. This sequence joins TRBV12-3 or TRBV12-4 and TRBJ2-6; possible D gene TRBD2, 7 bases. With 6 bases removed from V and 6 bases from J, the gap between germline ends came to 18 bases. CDR3 length equals 16 residues. The CDR3 sequence is CASRTGGSTVANVLTF. In DNA, the CDR3 is TGTGCCAGCAGAACGGGGGGCTCCACTGTGGCCAACGTCCTGACTTTC.

In the case of this clonotype: Relative to the germline gene, one junction end is altered; a read error may explain this. The chain recombines TRBV20-1 with TRBJ1-3; D is unclear. The CDR3 consists of 15 residues. The germline gives CDR1 DFQATT, CDR2 SNEGSKA (reference sequence). CDR3 residues: CNARSPTTSGNTIHF. CDR3 bases: TGCAATGCAAGAAGCCCGACAACGTCGGGAAACACCATACATTTT.